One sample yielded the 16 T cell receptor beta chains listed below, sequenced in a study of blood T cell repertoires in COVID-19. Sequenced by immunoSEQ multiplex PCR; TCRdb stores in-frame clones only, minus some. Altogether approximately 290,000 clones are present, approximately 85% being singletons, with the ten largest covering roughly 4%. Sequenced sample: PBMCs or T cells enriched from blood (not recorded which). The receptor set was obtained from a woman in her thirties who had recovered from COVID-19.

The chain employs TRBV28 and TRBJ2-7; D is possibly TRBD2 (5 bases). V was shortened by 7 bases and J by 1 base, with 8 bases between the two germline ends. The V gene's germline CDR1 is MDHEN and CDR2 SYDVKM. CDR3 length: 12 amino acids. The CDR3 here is CASNQRSYEQYF. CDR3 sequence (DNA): TGTGCCAGCAATCAGCGGTCCTACGAGCAGTACTTC.

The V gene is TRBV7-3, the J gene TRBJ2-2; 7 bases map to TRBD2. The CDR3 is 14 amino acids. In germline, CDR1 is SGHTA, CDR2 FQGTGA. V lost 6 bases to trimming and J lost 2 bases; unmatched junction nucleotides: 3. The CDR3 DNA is TGTGCCAGCAGGGCAGCGGGAAACACCGGGGAGCTGTTTTTT. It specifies CASRAAGNTGELFF.

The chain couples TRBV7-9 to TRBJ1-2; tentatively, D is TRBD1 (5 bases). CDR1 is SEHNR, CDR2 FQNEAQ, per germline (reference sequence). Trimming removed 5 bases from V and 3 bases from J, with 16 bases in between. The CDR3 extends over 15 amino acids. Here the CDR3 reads CASSALERGDYGYTF. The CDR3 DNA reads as TGTGCCAGCAGCGCCCTCGAACGGGGGGACTATGGCTACACCTTC. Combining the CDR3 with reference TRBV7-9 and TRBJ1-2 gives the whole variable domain DTGVSQNPRHKITKRGQNVTFRCDPISEHNRLYWYRQTLGQGPEFLTYFQNEAQLEKSRLLSDRFSAERPKGSFSTLEIQRTEQGDSAMYLCASSALERGDYGYTFGSGTRLTVV.

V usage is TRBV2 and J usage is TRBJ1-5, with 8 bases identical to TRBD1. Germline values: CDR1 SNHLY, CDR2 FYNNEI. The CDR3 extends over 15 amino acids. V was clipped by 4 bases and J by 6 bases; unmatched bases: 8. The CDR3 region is CASSGETGEAQPQHF. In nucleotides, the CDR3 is TGTGCCAGCAGTGGAGAGACAGGGGAGGCTCAGCCCCAGCATTTT.

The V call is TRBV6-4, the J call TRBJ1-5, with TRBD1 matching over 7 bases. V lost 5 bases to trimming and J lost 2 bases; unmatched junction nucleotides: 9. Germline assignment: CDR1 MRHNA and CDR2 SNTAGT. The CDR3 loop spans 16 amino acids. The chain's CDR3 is CASSPTGVSGNQPQHF. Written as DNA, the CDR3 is TGTGCCAGCAGTCCAACAGGGGTGAGCGGCAATCAGCCCCAGCATTTT.

The CDR3 reads CASSLGPMVIQPQHF. DNA of the CDR3: TGTGCCAGCAGCTTAGGGCCAATGGTAATTCAGCCCCAGCATTTT. The rearrangement uses TRBV7-9 and TRBJ1-5; D is undetermined. This CDR3 is built from 15 residues. CDR1 and CDR2 from the germline V gene are SEHNR and FQNEAQ (reference sequence). V was trimmed by 1 base and J by 6 bases, leaving 13 bases between them.

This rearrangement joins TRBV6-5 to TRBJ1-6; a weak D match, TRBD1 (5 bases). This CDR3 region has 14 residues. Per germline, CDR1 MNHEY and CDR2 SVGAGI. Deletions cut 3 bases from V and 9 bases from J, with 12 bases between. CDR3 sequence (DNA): TGTGCCAGCAGTTATTTGCAGGGTGGTTCACCCCTCCACTTT. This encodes CASSYLQGGSPLHF.

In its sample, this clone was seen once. The CDR3 DNA reads TGTGCTAGTGGTTTGGAGCCAAACACTGAAGCTTTCTTT. Its protein is CASGLEPNTEAFF. The chain is built from TRBV12-5 and TRBJ1-1, with no clear D. Trimming took 1 base from V and 2 from J, leaving 5 bases between them. The CDR3 is 13 amino acids. Germline V gives CDR1 LGHNT, CDR2 FRNRAP.

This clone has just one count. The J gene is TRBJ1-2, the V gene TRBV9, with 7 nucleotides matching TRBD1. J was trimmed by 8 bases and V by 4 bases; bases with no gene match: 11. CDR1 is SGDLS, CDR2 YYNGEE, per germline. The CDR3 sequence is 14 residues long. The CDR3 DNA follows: TGTGCCAGCAGCAAGGGGGCAGGACCCCCAGGCTACACCTTC. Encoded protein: CASSKGAGPPGYTF.

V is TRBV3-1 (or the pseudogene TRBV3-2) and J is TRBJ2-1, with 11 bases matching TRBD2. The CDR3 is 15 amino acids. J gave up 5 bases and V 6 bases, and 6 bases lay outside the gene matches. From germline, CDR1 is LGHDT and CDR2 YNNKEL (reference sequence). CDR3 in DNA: TGTGCCAGCAGGGGGCTAGCGGGAGGCAACAATGAGCAGTTCTTC. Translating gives CASRGLAGGNNEQFF.

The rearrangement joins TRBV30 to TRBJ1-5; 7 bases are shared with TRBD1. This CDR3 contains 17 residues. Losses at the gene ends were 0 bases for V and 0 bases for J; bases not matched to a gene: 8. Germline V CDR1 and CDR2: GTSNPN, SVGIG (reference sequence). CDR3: CAWSVGPRGRSNQPQHF. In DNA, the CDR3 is TGTGCCTGGAGTGTCGGCCCTAGGGGGCGTAGCAATCAGCCCCAGCATTTT.

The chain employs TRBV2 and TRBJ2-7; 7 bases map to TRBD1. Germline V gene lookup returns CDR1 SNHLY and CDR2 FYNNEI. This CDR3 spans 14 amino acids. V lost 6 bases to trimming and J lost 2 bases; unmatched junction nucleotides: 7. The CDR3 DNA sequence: TGTGCCAGCAGCGGGACAGTGAGCCCCTACGAGCAGTACTTC. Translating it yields CASSGTVSPYEQYF. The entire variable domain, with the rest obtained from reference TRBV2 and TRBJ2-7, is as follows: EPEVTQTPSHQVTQMGQEVILRCVPISNHLYFYWYRQILGQKVEFLVSFYNNEISEKSEIFDDQFSVERPDGSNFTLKIRSTKLEDSAMYFCASSGTVSPYEQYFGPGTRLTVT.

In DNA, the CDR3 is TGTGCCAGCAGCCCCCGTAAGCCCATGAACACTGAAGCTTTCTTT. This translates into CASSPRKPMNTEAFF. The chain joins TRBV9 to TRBJ1-1; no definite D call. V dropped 4 bases and J dropped 0 bases, with 13 bases sitting between them. Germline CDR1 reads SGDLS; CDR2 reads YYNGEE. The CDR3 length is 15 residues. The complete variable domain, with remaining parts taken from reference TRBV9 and TRBJ1-1, reads DSGVTQTPKHLITATGQRVTLRCSPRSGDLSVYWYQQSLDQGLQFLIQYYNGEERAKGNILERFSAQQFPDLHSELNLSSLELGDSALYFCASSPRKPMNTEAFFGQGTRLTVV.

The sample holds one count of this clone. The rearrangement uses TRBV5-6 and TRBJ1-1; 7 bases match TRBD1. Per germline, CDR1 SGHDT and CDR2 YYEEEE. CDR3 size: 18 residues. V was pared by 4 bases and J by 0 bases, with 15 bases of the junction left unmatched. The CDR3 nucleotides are TGTGCCAGCAGCCCAGGAACGACAGGGCATTATGTGAACACTGAAGCTTTCTTT. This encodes CASSPGTTGHYVNTEAFF. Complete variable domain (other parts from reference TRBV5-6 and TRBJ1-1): DAGVTQSPTHLIKTRGQQVTLRCSPKSGHDTVSWYQQALGQGPQFIFQYYEEEERQRGNFPDRFSGHQFPNYSSELNVNALLLGDSALYLCASSPGTTGHYVNTEAFFGQGTRLTVV.

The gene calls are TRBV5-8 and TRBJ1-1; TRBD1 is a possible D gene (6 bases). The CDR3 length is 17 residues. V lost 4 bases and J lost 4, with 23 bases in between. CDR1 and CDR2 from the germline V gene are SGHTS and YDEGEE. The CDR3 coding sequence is TGTGCCAGCAGCCCTTCAGGGGAGAGGGTTGGAATCACTGAAGCTTTCTTT. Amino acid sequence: CASSPSGERVGITEAFF.

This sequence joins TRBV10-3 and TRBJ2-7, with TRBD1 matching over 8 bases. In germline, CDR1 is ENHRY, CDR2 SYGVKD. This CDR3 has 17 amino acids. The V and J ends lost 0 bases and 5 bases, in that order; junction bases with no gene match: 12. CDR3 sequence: CAISESFWTGIGDEQYF. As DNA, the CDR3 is TGTGCCATCAGTGAGTCGTTCTGGACAGGGATCGGGGACGAGCAGTACTTC.